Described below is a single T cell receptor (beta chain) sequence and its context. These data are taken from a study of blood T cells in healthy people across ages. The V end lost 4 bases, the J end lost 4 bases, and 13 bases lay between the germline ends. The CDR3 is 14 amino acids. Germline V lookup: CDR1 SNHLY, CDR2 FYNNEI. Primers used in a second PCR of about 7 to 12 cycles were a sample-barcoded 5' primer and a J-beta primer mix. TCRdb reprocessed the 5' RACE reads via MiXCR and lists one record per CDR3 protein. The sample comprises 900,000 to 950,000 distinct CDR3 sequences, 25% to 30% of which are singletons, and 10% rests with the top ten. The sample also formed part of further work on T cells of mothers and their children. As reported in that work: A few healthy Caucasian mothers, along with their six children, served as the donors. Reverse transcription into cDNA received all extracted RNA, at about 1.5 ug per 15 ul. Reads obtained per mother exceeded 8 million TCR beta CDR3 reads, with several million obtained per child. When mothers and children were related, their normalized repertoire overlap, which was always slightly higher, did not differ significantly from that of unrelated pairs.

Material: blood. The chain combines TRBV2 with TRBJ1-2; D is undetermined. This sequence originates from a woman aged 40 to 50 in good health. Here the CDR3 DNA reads TGTGCCAGCAGTGGGGCCAGAGCCCTCTATGGCTACACCTTC. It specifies CASSGARALYGYTF.